These 30 T cell receptor beta chains share one sample of origin, sequenced in a study of cytomegalovirus exposure and HLA in healthy donors. 13 Jbeta primers and 60 Vbeta primers were used for the PCR. Sequencing used immunoSEQ multiplex PCR; TCRdb keeps in-frame clones, though not all of them. This table has around 160,000 clones, roughly 77% appearing once. Sample: PBMCs. The receptors stem from a woman aged 40 to 49 in good health and CMV-seropositive.

The chain joins TRBV28 to TRBJ2-7; 8 bases are a match to TRBD2. V was clipped by 3 bases and J by 7 bases; unmatched bases: 8. The CDR3 runs 14 residues. Germline V lookup: CDR1 MDHEN, CDR2 SYDVKM. The CDR3 protein is CASSFLAGMGEQYF. CDR3 DNA: TGTGCCAGCAGTTTTTTAGCGGGGATGGGGGAGCAGTACTTC.

The rearrangement links TRBV10-1 to TRBJ2-1; the D is unclear. Deletions cut 3 bases from V and 7 bases from J, with 7 bases between. The CDR3 runs to 12 residues. Germline CDR1 reads WNHNN; CDR2 reads SYGVQD (reference sequence). The CDR3 DNA follows: TGCGCCAGCAGTGATCGGTGGAATGAGCAGTTCTTC. Its translation: CASSDRWNEQFF.

This clone appeared a few times. J is TRBJ2-5 and V is TRBV20-1; no definite D call. The J call may not be correct, given that the DNA end is closer to TRBJ2-7. The germline V gene has CDR1 DFQATT and CDR2 SNEGSKA (reference sequence). The CDR3 extends over 11 amino acids. CDR3 protein: CSANPSYEQYF. CDR3 nucleotide sequence: TGCAGTGCTAACCCTTCCTACGAGCAGTACTTC.

The chain uses TRBV7-9 and TRBJ2-7; TRBD2 aligns across 8 bases. The V segment lost 1 base and the J segment 6 bases; nucleotides outside the gene matches: 11. The germline V gene encodes CDR1 SEHNR and CDR2 FQNEAQ (reference sequence). The CDR3 runs 16 residues. CDR3 loop: CASSLVIAGYRAEQYF. In DNA form, the CDR3 reads TGTGCCAGCAGCTTAGTGATAGCGGGATATAGGGCCGAGCAGTACTTC.

This clone was seen only a few times. The CDR3 loop is CASSFWTGDTYEQYF. In nucleotides, the CDR3 is TGTGCCAGCAGCTTTTGGACAGGGGACACCTACGAGCAGTACTTC. The gene calls are TRBV13 and TRBJ2-7; 9 nucleotides agree with TRBD1. This CDR3 has 15 amino acids. Per germline, CDR1 PRHDT and CDR2 FYEKMQ (reference sequence). J lost 2 bases, V lost 3 bases, and 5 bases had no gene match.

The chain combines TRBV25-1 with TRBJ2-2; TRBD2 might be the D (6 bases). This CDR3 contains 14 residues. Germline values: CDR1 MGHDK, CDR2 SYGVNS. V shed 3 bases and J shed 4 bases, with 9 bases lying between them. CDR3 bases: TGTGCCAGCAGTGACGGGACTTTCACCGGGGAGCTGTTTTTT. Its translation is CASSDGTFTGELFF.

This sequence joins TRBV27 and TRBJ2-1; D possibly corresponds to TRBD1 (6 bases). The V and J ends lost 5 bases and 0 bases respectively, with 14 bases between them. The germline gives CDR1 MNHEY, CDR2 SMNVEV (reference sequence). This CDR3 region has 16 residues. The CDR3 is CASSTPGASSYNEQFF. The CDR3 nucleotides read TGTGCCAGCAGTACTCCAGGGGCGAGCTCCTACAATGAGCAGTTCTTC.

The chain uses TRBV6-6 and TRBJ1-2, with D possibly matching TRBD1 (6 bases). CDR1 and CDR2 from the germline V gene are MNHNY and SVGAGI (reference sequence). CDR3 size: 14 residues. V lost 6 bases and J 7 bases, leaving 18 bases between the germline ends. The CDR3 DNA is TGTGCCAGCAGCCTCCGGGACACTTCTACTGGCTACACCTTC. This sequence encodes CASSLRDTSTGYTF.

The chain recombines TRBV6-6 with TRBJ1-1; a weak D match, TRBD1 (6 bases). This CDR3 region has 15 residues. Germline-derived CDR1 and CDR2 are MNHNY and SVGAGI (reference sequence). V was cut by 6 bases and J by 1 base, with 15 bases left in between. The CDR3 protein is CASRPAGERNTEAFF. CDR3 DNA sequence: TGTGCCAGCAGGCCGGCAGGGGAGAGGAACACTGAAGCTTTCTTT.

This chain connects TRBV18 to TRBJ2-3; 13 positions agree with TRBD2. J gave up 2 bases and V 6 bases, and 11 bases lay outside the gene matches. Germline V gene sequence: CDR1 KGHSH, CDR2 LQKENI. The CDR3 has 18 residues. The CDR3 DNA reads as TGTGCCAGCTCTCCCCTGGGCGGGACTAGCGGGAACACAGATACGCAGTATTTT. The encoded protein is CASSPLGGTSGNTDTQYF.

The genes are TRBV7-2 and TRBJ1-2; D perhaps matches TRBD1 (6 bases). Germline loops: CDR1 SGHTA, CDR2 FQGNSA. V shed 1 base and J shed 5 bases, with 14 bases lying between them. The CDR3 totals 15 residues. CDR3 loop: CASSLGSAQGYGYTF. CDR3 bases: TGTGCCAGCAGCTTAGGGAGCGCTCAGGGGTATGGCTACACCTTC.

The chain joins TRBV19 to TRBJ2-1, with a tentative D call TRBD1 (6 bases). The CDR3 has 11 amino acids. Germline CDR1 is LNHDA and CDR2 is SQIVND (reference sequence). V lost 7 bases and J lost 8, with 9 bases in between. The CDR3 DNA sequence: TGTGCCAGTACCTACAGGGATGAGCAGTTCTTC. Amino acids: CASTYRDEQFF.

A few counts support this clone. This chain joins TRBV4-1 and TRBJ2-1, with 9 bases aligning to TRBD2. Germline V lookup: CDR1 MGHRA, CDR2 YSYEKL. The CDR3 has 16 amino acids. V was clipped by 2 bases and J by 7 bases; unmatched bases: 9. The CDR3 loop reads CASSQTLAGARNEQFF. In DNA, the CDR3 is TGCGCCAGCAGCCAAACCTTAGCGGGAGCCAGGAATGAGCAGTTCTTC.

The chain carries TRBV6-5 and TRBJ1-2; TRBD1 matches at 8 bases. Germline values: CDR1 MNHEY, CDR2 SVGAGI. The ends lost 2 bases at V and 4 bases at J; junction bases unmatched: 6. The CDR3 is 15 amino acids. The CDR3 DNA reads TGTGCCAGCAGTTACGGGCAGGGGGCGAGCTATGGCTACACCTTC. This codes for CASSYGQGASYGYTF.

This clone came up a few times. The chain joins TRBV5-1 to TRBJ1-1, with D perhaps TRBD1 (5 bases). The germline V gene has CDR1 SGHRS and CDR2 YFSETQ. V lost 6 bases and J lost 5, with 14 bases in between. This CDR3 has 13 residues. CDR3 protein: CASTAGLGTEAFF. The CDR3 nucleotides read TGCGCCAGCACCGCAGGGTTGGGAACTGAAGCTTTCTTT.

This clone was counted only a few times. The genes are TRBV5-4 and TRBJ2-1, with 9 bases that match TRBD2. Germline V gene sequence: CDR1 SGHNT, CDR2 YYREEE (reference sequence). This CDR3 region has 14 residues. After removal of 4 bases from V and 4 bases from J, the junction contained 3 bases not matched to a gene. This chain's CDR3 is CASSLAGIYNEQFF. CDR3 coding DNA: TGTGCCAGCAGCCTAGCGGGAATTTACAATGAGCAGTTCTTC.

The J gene is TRBJ2-2, the V gene TRBV15, with unresolved D. V was shortened by 5 bases and J by 6 bases, with 7 bases between the two germline ends. The length of the CDR3 is 12 residues. Germline CDR1 reads LNHNV; CDR2 reads YYDKDF (reference sequence). CDR3: CATSPRSGELFF. The CDR3 region has the DNA TGTGCCACCAGCCCGCGGTCCGGGGAGCTGTTTTTT.

This clone was seen a handful of times. The chain recombines TRBV19 with TRBJ1-5; no definite D call. This CDR3 contains 15 residues. Germline CDR1 reads LNHDA; CDR2 reads SQIVND (reference sequence). With 5 bases removed from V and 0 bases from J, the gap between germline ends came to 11 bases. CDR3 nucleotide sequence: TGTGCCAGTAGTTTCCCGGTAACTAGCAATCAGCCCCAGCATTTT. Amino acid sequence: CASSFPVTSNQPQHF.

This clone has a handful of counts. This chain connects TRBV2 to TRBJ1-1; TRBD1 is a possible D gene (6 bases). Germline V CDR1 and CDR2: SNHLY, FYNNEI. V lost 8 bases and J 4 bases, leaving 17 bases between the germline ends. The CDR3 loop spans 14 amino acids. The CDR3 DNA reads as TGTGCCAGCTCCACGGGGGGCGCGGGCACTGAAGCTTTCTTT. Translation gives CASSTGGAGTEAFF. The full variable domain, completed using reference TRBV2 and TRBJ1-1, is EPEVTQTPSHQVTQMGQEVILRCVPISNHLYFYWYRQILGQKVEFLVSFYNNEISEKSEIFDDQFSVERPDGSNFTLKIRSTKLEDSAMYFCASSTGGAGTEAFFGQGTRLTVV.

The chain couples TRBV27 to TRBJ2-4; 7 bases fit TRBD1. The CDR3 loop spans 14 amino acids. V was pared by 0 bases and J by 7 bases, with 3 bases of the junction left unmatched. Germline V CDR1 and CDR2: MNHEY, SMNVEV (reference sequence). CDR3: CASSLSPTGNIQYF. As DNA, the CDR3 is TGTGCCAGCAGTTTATCCCCGACAGGGAACATTCAGTACTTC.

CDR3 DNA: TGCGCCAGCAGCTTCCCGAGGGTCGGGGAGACCCAGTACTTC. It translates to CASSFPRVGETQYF. The rearrangement uses TRBV5-1 and TRBJ2-5; D is possibly TRBD2 (5 bases). Trimming shortened V by 2 bases and J by 5 bases, and 13 bases separated the two germline ends. The V gene's germline CDR1 is SGHRS and CDR2 YFSETQ. The CDR3 spans 14 residues.

Only a few counts were recorded for this clone. The V call is TRBV29-1, the J call TRBJ2-3, with 10 bases matching TRBD1. After removal of 7 bases from V and 3 bases from J, the junction contained 4 bases not matched to a gene. The CDR3 extends over 13 amino acids. Germline V gives CDR1 SQVTM, CDR2 ANQGSEA. CDR3 sequence: CSGRTGGTDTQYF. The CDR3, as DNA: TGCAGCGGGAGGACAGGGGGAACAGATACGCAGTATTTT.

The V call is TRBV29-1, the J call TRBJ2-1; a possible D gene is TRBD2 (6 bases). Trimming left V 7 bases short and J 0 bases short, with 10 bases between. The CDR3 has 13 amino acids. Germline values: CDR1 SQVTM, CDR2 ANQGSEA. CDR3 coding DNA: TGCAGCGGGGGGGAGATCTCCTACAATGAGCAGTTCTTC. Amino acid sequence: CSGGEISYNEQFF.

The chain carries TRBV19 and TRBJ2-3, with D possibly TRBD1 on 7 matching bases. V lost 7 bases to trimming and J lost 4 bases, with 18 bases between them. CDR3 length: 15 residues. Germline CDR1 reads LNHDA; CDR2 reads SQIVND (reference sequence). This CDR3 is CASKVGGGAADTQYF. CDR3 bases: TGTGCCAGTAAAGTTGGAGGGGGCGCGGCAGATACGCAGTATTTT.

The V call is TRBV9, the J call TRBJ2-3; 8 bases agree with TRBD2. The CDR3 loop spans 16 amino acids. V shed 4 bases and J 2 bases; nucleotides not matched to a gene: 9. Germline lookup yields CDR1 SGDLS and CDR2 YYNGEE. The CDR3 is CASSHGLAAITDTQYF. In DNA form, the CDR3 reads TGTGCCAGCAGCCACGGACTAGCTGCCATCACAGATACGCAGTATTTT.

There are a few counts of this clone. The chain recombines TRBV10-3 with TRBJ2-5; 12 bases are a match to TRBD1. The germline CDR1 and CDR2 sequences are ENHRY and SYGVKD. CDR3 length: 16 amino acids. The V gene end was trimmed by 0 bases and the J gene end by 5 bases; junction bases not matched to a gene: 4. The CDR3 nucleotides read TGTGCCATCAGTGAGTCAGGGACAGGGGGCTTGGAGACCCAGTACTTC. It translates to CAISESGTGGLETQYF.

The V call is TRBV20-1, the J call TRBJ1-2; perhaps TRBD1 as D (6 bases). Trimming shortened V by 6 bases and J by 8 bases, and 13 bases separated the two germline ends. The CDR3 loop spans 11 amino acids. CDR1 and CDR2 (germline): DFQATT, SNEGSKA (reference sequence). The DNA for the CDR3 is TGCAGTGCCACAGGGTCGTTGGGCTACACCTTC. Translated: CSATGSLGYTF.

As concerns this clone: The conserved final phenylalanine or tryptophan is absent from the CDR3, which likely points to a read error. The chain joins TRBV5-4 to TRBJ2-7; 11 bases line up with TRBD2. CDR1 SGHNT and CDR2 YYREEE come from the germline V gene (reference sequence). J gave up 7 bases and V 4 bases, and 13 bases lay outside the gene matches. There are 16 residues in the CDR3. CDR3: CASSLPGTSGLKEQYL. The CDR3 DNA reads as TGTGCCAGCAGCCTGCCCGGGACTAGCGGACTTAAAGAGCAGTACCTC.

This clone was observed a single time. V usage is TRBV7-8 and J usage is TRBJ2-5, with D possibly matching TRBD2 (6 bases). CDR3 size: 15 residues. Trimming stripped 5 bases from V and 2 bases from J, with 15 bases between. Looked up from germline, CDR1 is SGHVS and CDR2 is FQNEAQ. The CDR3, as DNA: TGTGCCAGCAGCGCCGGGGGAGTACTACAAGAGACCCAGTACTTC. Its protein product is CASSAGGVLQETQYF.

In its sample, this clone was seen a few times. V usage is TRBV5-5 and J usage is TRBJ1-1; TRBD1 matches 8 bases. The V gene end was trimmed by 3 bases and the J gene end by 0 bases; junction bases not matched to a gene: 4. CDR1 is SGHKS and CDR2 is YYEKEE in the germline V gene (reference sequence). The CDR3 is 15 amino acids. The chain's CDR3 is CASSSGTGLNTEAFF. DNA for the CDR3: TGTGCCAGCAGCTCAGGGACAGGTCTGAACACTGAAGCTTTCTTT.